The TCR beta chain under discussion was sequenced for a study of beta chain features in type 1 diabetes. A word on this clone: The target antigen is unknown.

The CDR3 length is 14 residues. The germline CDR1 and CDR2 sequences are MNHNY and SVGAGI (reference sequence). The junction had 8 bases not matched to a gene; V was cut back by 5 bases and J by 5 bases. Of the isolated RNA, all was reverse transcribed, and so the sequenced material was expressed TCRB transcripts. The data were produced by immunoSEQ multiplex PCR, yet TCRdb's version contains in-frame clones alone and is incomplete. This repertoire shows 200,000 to 300,000 clones, roughly 20% found once; its top ten account for approximately 0.029%. General study findings and limits: There was a moderate but significant shortening of TCRB CDR3s in all four CD4+ subsets of Type 1 diabetes patients. Researchers reported that naive, central memory and Treg TCRB repertoires appeared more similar in patients than in healthy donors. There was a possibility that cDNA sequencing over-represented cells with high TCR expression.

The receptor was derived from a woman aged 40 to 50 with type 1 diabetes. V and J are TRBV6-6 and TRBJ1-1, with 7 bases identical to TRBD1. Specimen: naive CD4+ T cells from blood. CDR3 loop: CASSIQGSETEAFF. DNA for the CDR3: TGTGCCAGCAGTATACAGGGGTCAGAGACTGAAGCTTTCTTT.